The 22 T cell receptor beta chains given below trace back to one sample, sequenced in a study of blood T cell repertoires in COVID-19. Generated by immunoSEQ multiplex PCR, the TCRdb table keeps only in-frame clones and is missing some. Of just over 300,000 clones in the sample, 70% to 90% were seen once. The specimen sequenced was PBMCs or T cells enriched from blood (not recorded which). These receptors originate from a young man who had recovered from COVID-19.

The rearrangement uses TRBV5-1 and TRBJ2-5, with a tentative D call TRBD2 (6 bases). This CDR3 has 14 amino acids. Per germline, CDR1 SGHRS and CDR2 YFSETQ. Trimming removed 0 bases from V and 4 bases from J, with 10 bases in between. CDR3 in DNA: TGCGCCAGCAGCTTGGCGGGGGTGGTAGAGACCCAGTACTTC. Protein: CASSLAGVVETQYF.

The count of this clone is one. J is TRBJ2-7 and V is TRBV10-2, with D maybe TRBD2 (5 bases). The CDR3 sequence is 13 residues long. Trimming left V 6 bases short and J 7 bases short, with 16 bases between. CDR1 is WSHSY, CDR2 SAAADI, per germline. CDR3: CASRSDPSGEQYF. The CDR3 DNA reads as TGCGCCAGCAGATCCGACCCCAGCGGAGAGCAGTACTTC.

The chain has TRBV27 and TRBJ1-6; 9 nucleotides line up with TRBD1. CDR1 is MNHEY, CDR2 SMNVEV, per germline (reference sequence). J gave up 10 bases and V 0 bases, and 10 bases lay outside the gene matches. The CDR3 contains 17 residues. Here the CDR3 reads CASSLSTGQGLRSPLHF. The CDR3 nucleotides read TGTGCCAGCAGTTTATCGACGGGACAGGGTTTGAGGTCACCCCTCCACTTT.

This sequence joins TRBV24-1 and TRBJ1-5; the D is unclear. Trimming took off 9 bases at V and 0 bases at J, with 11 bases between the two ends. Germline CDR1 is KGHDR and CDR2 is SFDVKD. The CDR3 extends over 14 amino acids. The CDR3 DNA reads TGTGCCACCTCACAGACTAATAGCAATCAGCCCCAGCATTTT. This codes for CATSQTNSNQPQHF.

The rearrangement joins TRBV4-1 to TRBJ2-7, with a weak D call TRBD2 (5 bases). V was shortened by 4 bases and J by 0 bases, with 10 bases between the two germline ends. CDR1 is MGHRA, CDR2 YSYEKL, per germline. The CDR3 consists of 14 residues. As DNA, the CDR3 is TGCGCCAGCAGCCTGTACCGGGGCTCCTACGAGCAGTACTTC. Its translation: CASSLYRGSYEQYF.

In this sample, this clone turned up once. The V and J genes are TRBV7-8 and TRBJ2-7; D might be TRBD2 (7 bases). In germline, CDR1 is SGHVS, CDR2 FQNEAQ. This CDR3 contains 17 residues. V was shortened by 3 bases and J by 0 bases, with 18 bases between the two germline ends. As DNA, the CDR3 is TGTGCCAGCAGCTTTTACTTAGATGCGGGGGCCTCCTACGAGCAGTACTTC. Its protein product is CASSFYLDAGASYEQYF.

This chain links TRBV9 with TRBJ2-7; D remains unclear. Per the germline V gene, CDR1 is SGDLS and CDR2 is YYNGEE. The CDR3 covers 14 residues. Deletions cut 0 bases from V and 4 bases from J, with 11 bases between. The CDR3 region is CASSVASTSYEQYF. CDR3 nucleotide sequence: TGTGCCAGCAGCGTAGCATCCACATCTTACGAGCAGTACTTC.

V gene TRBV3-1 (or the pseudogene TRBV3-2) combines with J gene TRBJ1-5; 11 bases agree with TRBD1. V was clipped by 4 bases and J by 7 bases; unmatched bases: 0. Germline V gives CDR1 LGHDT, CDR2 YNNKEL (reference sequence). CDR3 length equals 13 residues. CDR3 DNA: TGTGCCAGCAGCCGGACAGGGGGCCAGCCCCAGCATTTT. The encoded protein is CASSRTGGQPQHF.

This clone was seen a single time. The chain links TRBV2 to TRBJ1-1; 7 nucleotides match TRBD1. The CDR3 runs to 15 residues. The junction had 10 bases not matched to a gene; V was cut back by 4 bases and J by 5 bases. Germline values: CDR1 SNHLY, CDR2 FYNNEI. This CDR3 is CASSVASTGSTEAFF. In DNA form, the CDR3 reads TGTGCCAGCAGTGTAGCCTCGACAGGGAGTACTGAAGCTTTCTTT.

The CDR3 protein is CSVEWTGKDGYTF. CDR3 bases: TGCAGCGTTGAGTGGACAGGGAAAGATGGCTACACCTTC. V and J are TRBV29-1 and TRBJ1-2; 8 bases map to TRBD1. Losses at the gene ends were 3 bases for V and 6 bases for J; bases not matched to a gene: 6. The CDR3 extends over 13 amino acids. Germline V gives CDR1 SQVTM, CDR2 ANQGSEA.

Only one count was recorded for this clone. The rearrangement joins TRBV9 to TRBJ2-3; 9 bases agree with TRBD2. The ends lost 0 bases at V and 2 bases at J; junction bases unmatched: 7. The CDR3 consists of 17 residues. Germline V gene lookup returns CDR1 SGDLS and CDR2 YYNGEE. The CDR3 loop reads CASSVGVAGVATDTQYF. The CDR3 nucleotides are TGTGCCAGCAGCGTAGGAGTAGCGGGGGTGGCCACAGATACGCAGTATTTT.

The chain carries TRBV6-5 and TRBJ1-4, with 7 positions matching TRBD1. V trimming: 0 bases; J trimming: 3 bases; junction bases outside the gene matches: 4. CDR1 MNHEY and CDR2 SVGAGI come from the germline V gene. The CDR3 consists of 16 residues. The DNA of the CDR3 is TGTGCCAGCAGTTACTCCGACAGGGAGGCTAATGAAAAACTGTTTTTT. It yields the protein CASSYSDREANEKLFF.

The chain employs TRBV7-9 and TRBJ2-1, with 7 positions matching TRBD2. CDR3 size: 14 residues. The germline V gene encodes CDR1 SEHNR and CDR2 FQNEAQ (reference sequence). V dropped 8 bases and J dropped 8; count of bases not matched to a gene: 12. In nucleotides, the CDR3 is TGTGCCAGCGTCATTGCCGGGACTACCGATGAGCAGTTCTTC. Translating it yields CASVIAGTTDEQFF.

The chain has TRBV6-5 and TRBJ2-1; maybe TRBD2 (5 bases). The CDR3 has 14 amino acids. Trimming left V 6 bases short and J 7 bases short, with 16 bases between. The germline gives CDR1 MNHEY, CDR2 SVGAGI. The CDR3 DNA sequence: TGTGCCAGCAGCCAGCGGTTTTGGGCGAATGAGCAGTTCTTC. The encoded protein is CASSQRFWANEQFF.

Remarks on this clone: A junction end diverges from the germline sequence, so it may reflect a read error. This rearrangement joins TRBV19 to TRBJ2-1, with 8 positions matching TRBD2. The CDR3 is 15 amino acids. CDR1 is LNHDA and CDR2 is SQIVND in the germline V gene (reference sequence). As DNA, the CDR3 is TGTGCCAGTAGGATAGGAGCGGGGGAAGGCAATGAGCAGTTCTTC. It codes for CASRIGAGEGNEQFF.

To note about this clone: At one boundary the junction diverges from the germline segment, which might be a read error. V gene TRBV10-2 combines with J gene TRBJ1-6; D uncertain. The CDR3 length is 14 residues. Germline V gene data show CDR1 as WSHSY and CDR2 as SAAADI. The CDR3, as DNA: TGCGCCAGCAGGACGGACTCCGATAATTCACCCCTCCACTTT. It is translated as CASRTDSDNSPLHF.

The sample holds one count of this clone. The CDR3 region has the DNA TGCGCCAGCAGCTTCCAGGGACTAGCGGGGGGAACCTCCTACAATGAGCAGTTCTTC. Its translation: CASSFQGLAGGTSYNEQFF. This chain links TRBV5-1 with TRBJ2-1, with 15 bases aligning to TRBD2. This CDR3 contains 19 residues. Germline-derived CDR1 and CDR2 are SGHRS and YFSETQ. V gave up 2 bases and J gave up 0 bases; unmatched junction bases: 6. Complete variable domain (other parts from reference TRBV5-1 and TRBJ2-1): KAGVTQTPRYLIKTRGQQVTLSCSPISGHRSVSWYQQTPGQGLQFLFEYFSETQRNKGNFPGRFSGRQFSNSRSEMNVSTLELGDSALYLCASSFQGLAGGTSYNEQFFGPGTRLTVL.

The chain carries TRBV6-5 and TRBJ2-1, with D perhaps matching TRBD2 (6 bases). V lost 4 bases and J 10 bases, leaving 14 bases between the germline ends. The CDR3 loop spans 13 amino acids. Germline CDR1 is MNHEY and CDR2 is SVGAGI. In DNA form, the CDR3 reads TGTGCCAGCAGTTTGGGACTCCGGGGAGAGCAGTTCTTC. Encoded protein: CASSLGLRGEQFF.

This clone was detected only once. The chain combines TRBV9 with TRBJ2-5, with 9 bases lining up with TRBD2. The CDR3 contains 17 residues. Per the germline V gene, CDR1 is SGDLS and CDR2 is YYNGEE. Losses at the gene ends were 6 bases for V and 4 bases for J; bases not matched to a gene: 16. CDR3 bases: TGTGCCAGCACCCCGAAGGGGAGTAGCGGGGGAGCAGAGACCCAGTACTTC. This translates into CASTPKGSSGGAETQYF.

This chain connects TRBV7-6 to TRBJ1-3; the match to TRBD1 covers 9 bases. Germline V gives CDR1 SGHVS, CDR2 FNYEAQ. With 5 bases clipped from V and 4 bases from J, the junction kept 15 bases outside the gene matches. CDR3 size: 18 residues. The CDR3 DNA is TGTGCCAGCAGCCCCGGTATTAGGGACAGGGTGCACGGAAACACCATATATTTT. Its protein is CASSPGIRDRVHGNTIYF.

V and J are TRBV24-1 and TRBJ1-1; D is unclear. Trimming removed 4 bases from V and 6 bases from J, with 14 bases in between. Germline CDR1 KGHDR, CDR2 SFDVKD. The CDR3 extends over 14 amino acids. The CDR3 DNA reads TGTGCCACCAGTGACCCTTGGACGGGAGCTGAAGCTTTCTTT. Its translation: CATSDPWTGAEAFF.

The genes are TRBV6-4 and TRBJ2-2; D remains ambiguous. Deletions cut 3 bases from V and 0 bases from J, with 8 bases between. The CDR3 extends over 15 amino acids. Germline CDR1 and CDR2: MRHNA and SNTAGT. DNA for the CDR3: TGTGCCAGCAGTGATAAGAACTCGAACACCGGGGAGCTGTTTTTT. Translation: CASSDKNSNTGELFF.